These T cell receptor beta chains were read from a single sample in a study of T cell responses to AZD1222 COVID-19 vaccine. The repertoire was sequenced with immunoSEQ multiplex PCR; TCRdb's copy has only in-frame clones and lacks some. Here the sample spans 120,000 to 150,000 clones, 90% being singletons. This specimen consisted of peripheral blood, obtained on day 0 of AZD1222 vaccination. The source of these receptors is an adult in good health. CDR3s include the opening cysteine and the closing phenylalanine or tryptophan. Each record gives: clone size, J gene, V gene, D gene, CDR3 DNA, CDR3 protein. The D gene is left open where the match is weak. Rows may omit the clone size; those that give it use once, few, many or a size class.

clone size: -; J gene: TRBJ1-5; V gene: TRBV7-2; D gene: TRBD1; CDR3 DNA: TGTGCCAGCAGCTCCTGGGACAGCAGCAATCAGCCCCAGCATTTT; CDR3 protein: CASSSWDSSNQPQHF
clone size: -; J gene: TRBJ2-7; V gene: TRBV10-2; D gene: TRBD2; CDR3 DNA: TGCGCCCCCGACGGGGGGAGAAACTACGAGCAGTACTTC; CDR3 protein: CAPDGGRNYEQYF
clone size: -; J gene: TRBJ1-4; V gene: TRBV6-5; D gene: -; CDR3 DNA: TGTGCCAGCAGTTACCGAATACAAGCTTGGGAAAAACTGTTTTTT; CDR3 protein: CASSYRIQAWEKLFF
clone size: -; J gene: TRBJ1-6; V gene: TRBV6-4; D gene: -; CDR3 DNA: TGTGCCAGCAGTAGCAGGGGTAGGGATTCACCCCTCCACTTT; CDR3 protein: CASSSRGRDSPLHF
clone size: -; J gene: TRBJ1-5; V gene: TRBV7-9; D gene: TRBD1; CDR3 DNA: TGTGCCAGCAGCTTTGACAGGGGGCTCTCCGGCAATCAGCCCCAGCATTTT; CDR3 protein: CASSFDRGLSGNQPQHF
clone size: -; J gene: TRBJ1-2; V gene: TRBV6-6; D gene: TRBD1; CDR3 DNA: TGTGCCAGCAGCCAAACTTCTCGCGGGACAGGGATATTGGGGCTCGTCTATGGCTACACCTTC; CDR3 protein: CASSQTSRGTGILGLVYGYTF
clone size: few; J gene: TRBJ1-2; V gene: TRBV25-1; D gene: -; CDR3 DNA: TGTGCCAGCAGTGAACCGGGACGGTTCTATGGCTACACCTTC; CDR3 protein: CASSEPGRFYGYTF
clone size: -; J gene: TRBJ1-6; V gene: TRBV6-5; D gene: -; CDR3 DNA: TGTGCCAGCAGATATTCACAGGGCGGGACACCCCTCCACTTT; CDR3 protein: CASRYSQGGTPLHF
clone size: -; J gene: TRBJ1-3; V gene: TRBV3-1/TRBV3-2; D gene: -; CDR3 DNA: TGTGCCAGCAGCCAACCCACTAGAGCTGGAAACACCATATATTTT; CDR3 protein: CASSQPTRAGNTIYF
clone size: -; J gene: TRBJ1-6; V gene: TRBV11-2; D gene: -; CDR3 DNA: TGTGCCAGCAGCCTGGGACCGCAGGTTAATTCACCCCTCCACTTT; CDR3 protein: CASSLGPQVNSPLHF
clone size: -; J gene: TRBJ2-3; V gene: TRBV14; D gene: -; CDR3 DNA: TGTGCCAGCAGCCAAGATTCGGTGAGGGGTACAGATACGCAGTATTTT; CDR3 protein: CASSQDSVRGTDTQYF
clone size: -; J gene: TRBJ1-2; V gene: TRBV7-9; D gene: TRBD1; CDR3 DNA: TGTGCCAGCAGGGGACAGGGGAGGGATCGGTATGGCTACACCTTC; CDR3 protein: CASRGQGRDRYGYTF
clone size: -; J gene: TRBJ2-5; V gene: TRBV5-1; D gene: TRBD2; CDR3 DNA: TGCGCCAGCAGCTTGGCCCGCGGGGGGGCAGGGACCCAGTACTTC; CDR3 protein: CASSLARGGAGTQYF
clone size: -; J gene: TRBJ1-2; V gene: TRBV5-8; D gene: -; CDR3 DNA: TGTGCCAGCAGCAAACCGGGCCTTAACTATGGCTACACCTTC; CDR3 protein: CASSKPGLNYGYTF
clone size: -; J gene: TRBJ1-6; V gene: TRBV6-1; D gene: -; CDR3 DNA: TGTGCCAGCAGTGAAATACCCGGGGGCGATAATTCACCCCTCCACTTT; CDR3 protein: CASSEIPGGDNSPLHF
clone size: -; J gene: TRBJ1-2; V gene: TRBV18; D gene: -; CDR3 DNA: TGTGCCAGCTCACTTAAGGGGGGTCAAAACTATGGCTACACCTTC; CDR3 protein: CASSLKGGQNYGYTF
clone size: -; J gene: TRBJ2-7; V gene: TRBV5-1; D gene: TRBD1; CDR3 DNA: TGCGCCAGCAGCTTGCTCCAGGGGGCTGGATACGAGCAGTACTTC; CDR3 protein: CASSLLQGAGYEQYF